The source of this T cell receptor (beta chain) is a study of T cell responses to AZD1222 COVID-19 vaccine. Findings of the study overall: Clonal diversity may have been underestimated in mostly white British donors.

With 8 bases removed from V and 4 bases from J, the gap between germline ends came to 8 bases. Germline CDR1 and CDR2: SNHLY and FYNNEI. The CDR3 sequence is 12 residues long. The assay was immunoSEQ multiplex PCR, and TCRdb's table has in-frame clones only and misses some. The repertoire has 180,000 or so clones, approximately 94% of them found once; the top ten carry 0.64%. In the case of this clone: Its antigen is unknown.

The source of this sequence is an adult in good health. Material: peripheral blood, obtained on day 0 of AZD1222 vaccination. V usage is TRBV2 and J usage is TRBJ2-2; a possible D gene is TRBD1 (5 bases). The chain's CDR3 is CASYQGTGELFF. CDR3 coding DNA: TGTGCCAGCTATCAGGGCACCGGGGAGCTGTTTTTT.